This TCR beta chain was recorded in a study of T cells in Graves' hyperthyroidism and ophthalmopathy. Study-wide background: Peripheral blood specimens were obtained at initial diagnosis, prior to any treatment. Points from the study as a whole: The blood repertoire included most of the expanded thyroid clonotypes above 0.001.

Amplification targeted TCR beta CDR3 regions from RNA transcripts. HTBI primers were used for first-round RT-PCR of the TCR CDR3. TCRdb called the multiplex PCR reads again in MiXCR, with one record for every CDR3 protein. In the table there are a few hundred thousand distinct CDR3 sequences, 13% of which are singletons. This CDR3 is 14 amino acids long. V dropped 4 bases and J dropped 6 bases, with 15 bases sitting between them. Germline V gives CDR1 MNHEY, CDR2 SVGEGT. In its sample, this clonotype was seen many times. Its antigen is still unknown. This receptor was obtained from a woman aged 18 to 35 with Graves' hyperthyroidism. The specimen was blood. This sequence joins TRBV6-2 or TRBV6-3 and TRBJ1-1; perhaps TRBD1 as D (5 bases). In DNA, the CDR3 is TGTGCCAGCAGTTTTGGGGCCTGGGTGGCTGAAGCTTTCTTT. This codes for CASSFGAWVAEAFF.